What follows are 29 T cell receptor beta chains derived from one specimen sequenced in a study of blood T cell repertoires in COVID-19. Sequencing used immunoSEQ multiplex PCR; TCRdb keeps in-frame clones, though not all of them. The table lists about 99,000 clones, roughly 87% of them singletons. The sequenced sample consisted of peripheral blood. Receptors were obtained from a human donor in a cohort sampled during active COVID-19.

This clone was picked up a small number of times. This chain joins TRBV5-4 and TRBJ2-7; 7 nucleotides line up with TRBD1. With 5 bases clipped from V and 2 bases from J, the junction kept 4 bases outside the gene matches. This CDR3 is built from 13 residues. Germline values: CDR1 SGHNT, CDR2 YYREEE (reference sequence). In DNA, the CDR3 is TGTGCCAGCAGTCCGGACAGGCCCTACGAGCAGTACTTC. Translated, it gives CASSPDRPYEQYF.

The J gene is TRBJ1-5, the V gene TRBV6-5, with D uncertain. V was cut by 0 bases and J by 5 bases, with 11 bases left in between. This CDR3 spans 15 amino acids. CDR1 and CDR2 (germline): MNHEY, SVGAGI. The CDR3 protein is CASSYSLLSDQPQHF. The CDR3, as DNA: TGTGCCAGCAGTTACTCGCTCTTGAGTGATCAGCCCCAGCATTTT.

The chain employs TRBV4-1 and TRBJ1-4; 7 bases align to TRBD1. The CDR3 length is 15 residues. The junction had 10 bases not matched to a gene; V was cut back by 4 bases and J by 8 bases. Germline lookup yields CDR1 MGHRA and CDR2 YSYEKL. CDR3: CASSLNSGGGEKLFF. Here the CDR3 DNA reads TGCGCCAGCAGCCTCAACTCAGGGGGAGGCGAAAAACTGTTTTTT.

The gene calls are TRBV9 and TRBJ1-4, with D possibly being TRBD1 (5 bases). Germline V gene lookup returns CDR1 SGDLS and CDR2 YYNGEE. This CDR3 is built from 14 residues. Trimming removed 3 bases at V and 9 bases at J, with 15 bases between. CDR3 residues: CASSEGLAMKKLFF. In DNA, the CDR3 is TGTGCCAGCAGCGAGGGGTTGGCAATGAAAAAACTGTTTTTT.

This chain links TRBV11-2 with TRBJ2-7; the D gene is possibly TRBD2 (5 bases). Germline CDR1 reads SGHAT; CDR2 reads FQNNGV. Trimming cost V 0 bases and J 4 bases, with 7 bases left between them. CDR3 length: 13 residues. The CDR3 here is CASSLDRRYEQYF. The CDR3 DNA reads TGTGCCAGCAGCTTAGATCGGAGGTACGAGCAGTACTTC.

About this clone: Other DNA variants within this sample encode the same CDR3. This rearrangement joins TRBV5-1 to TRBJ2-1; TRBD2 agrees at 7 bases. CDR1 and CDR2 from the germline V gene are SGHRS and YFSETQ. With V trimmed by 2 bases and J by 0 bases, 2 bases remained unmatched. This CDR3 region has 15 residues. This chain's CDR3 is CASSLGGGSYNEQFF. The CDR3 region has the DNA TGCGCCAGCAGCTTAGGCGGGGGCTCCTACAATGAGCAGTTCTTC.

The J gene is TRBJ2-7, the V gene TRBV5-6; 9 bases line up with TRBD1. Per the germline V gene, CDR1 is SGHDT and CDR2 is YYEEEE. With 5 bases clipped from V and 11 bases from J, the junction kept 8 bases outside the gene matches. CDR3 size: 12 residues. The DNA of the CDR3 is TGTGCCAGCAGTCGGGACAGGGTAGTAGAGTACTTC. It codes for CASSRDRVVEYF.

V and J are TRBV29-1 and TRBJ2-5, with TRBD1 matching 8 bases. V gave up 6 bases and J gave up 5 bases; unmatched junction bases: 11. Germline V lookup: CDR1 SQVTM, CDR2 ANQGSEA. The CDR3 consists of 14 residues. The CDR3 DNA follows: TGCAGCGTACCGCGGACAGGGATTACGGAGACCCAGTACTTC. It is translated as CSVPRTGITETQYF.

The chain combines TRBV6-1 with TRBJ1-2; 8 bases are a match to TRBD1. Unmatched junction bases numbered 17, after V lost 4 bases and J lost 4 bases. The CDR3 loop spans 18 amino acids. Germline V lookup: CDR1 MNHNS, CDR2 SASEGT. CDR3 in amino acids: CASSASISRGRSIYGYTF. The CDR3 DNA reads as TGTGCCAGCAGTGCATCGATATCCAGGGGGCGTTCGATCTATGGCTACACCTTC.

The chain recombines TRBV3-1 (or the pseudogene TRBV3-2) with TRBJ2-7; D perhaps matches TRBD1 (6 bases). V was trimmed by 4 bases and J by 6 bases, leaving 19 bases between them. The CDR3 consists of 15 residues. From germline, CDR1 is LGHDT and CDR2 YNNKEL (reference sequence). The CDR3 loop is CASSPIGGRGREQYF. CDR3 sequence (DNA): TGTGCCAGCAGCCCAATCGGTGGCAGGGGCCGCGAGCAGTACTTC.

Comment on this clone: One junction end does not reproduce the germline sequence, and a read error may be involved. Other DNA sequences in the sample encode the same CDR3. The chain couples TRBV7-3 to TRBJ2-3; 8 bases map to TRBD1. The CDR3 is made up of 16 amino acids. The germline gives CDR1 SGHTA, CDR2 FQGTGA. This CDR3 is CASSFLTGGSTDTQYF. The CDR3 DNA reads TGTGCCAGCAGCTTTTTAACAGGGGGGAGCACGGATACGCAGTATTTT. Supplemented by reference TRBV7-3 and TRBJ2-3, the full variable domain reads GAGVSQTPSNKVTEKGKYVELRCDPISGHTALYWYRQSLGQGPEFLIYFQGTGAADDSGLPNDRFFAVRPEGSVSTLKIQRTERGDSAVYLCASSFLTGGSTDTQYFGPGTRLTVL.

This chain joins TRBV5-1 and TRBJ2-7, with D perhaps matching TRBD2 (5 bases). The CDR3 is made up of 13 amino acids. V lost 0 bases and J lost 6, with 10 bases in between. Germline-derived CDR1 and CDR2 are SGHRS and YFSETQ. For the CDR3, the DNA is TGCGCCAGCAGCTTGGCAGACGGGATCGAGCAGTACTTC. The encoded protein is CASSLADGIEQYF.

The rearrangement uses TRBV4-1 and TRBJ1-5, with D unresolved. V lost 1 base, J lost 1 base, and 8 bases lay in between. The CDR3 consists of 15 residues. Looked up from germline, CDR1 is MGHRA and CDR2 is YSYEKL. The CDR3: CASSQGHGSNQPQHF. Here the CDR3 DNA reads TGCGCCAGCAGCCAAGGACACGGCAGCAATCAGCCCCAGCATTTT.

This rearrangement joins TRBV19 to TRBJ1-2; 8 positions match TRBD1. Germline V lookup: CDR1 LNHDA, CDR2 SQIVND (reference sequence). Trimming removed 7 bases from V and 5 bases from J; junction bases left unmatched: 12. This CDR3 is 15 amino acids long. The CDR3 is CASTRGRGLSYGYTF. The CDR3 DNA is TGTGCCAGTACCCGGGGCAGGGGGCTTTCTTATGGCTACACCTTC. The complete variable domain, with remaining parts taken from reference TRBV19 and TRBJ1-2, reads DGGITQSPKYLFRKEGQNVTLSCEQNLNHDAMYWYRQDPGQGLRLIYYSQIVNDFQKGDIAEGYSVSREKKESFPLTVTSAQKNPTAFYLCASTRGRGLSYGYTFGSGTRLTVV.

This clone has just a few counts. The CDR3 loop is CASSWGTRPYEQYF. CDR3 bases: TGTGCCAGCAGTTGGGGGACTCGGCCCTACGAGCAGTACTTC. The gene calls are TRBV27 and TRBJ2-7; tentatively, D is TRBD2 (6 bases). The CDR3 sequence is 14 residues long. The V and J ends lost 4 bases and 2 bases respectively, with 12 bases between them. Germline V gives CDR1 MNHEY, CDR2 SMNVEV (reference sequence).

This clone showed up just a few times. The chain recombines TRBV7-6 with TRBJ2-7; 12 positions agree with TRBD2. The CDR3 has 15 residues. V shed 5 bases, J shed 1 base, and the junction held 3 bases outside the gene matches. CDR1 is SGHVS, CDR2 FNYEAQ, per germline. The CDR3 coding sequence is TGTGCCAGCAGCCGACTAGCGGGGGCTTCCTACGAGCAGTACTTC. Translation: CASSRLAGASYEQYF.

The CDR3 nucleotides are TGTGCCAGCAGCTTAGGCGGGAGCCCAGAGACCCAGTACTTC. The encoded protein is CASSLGGSPETQYF. This rearrangement joins TRBV7-2 to TRBJ2-5; TRBD2 matches 7 bases. CDR3 length: 14 residues. CDR1 and CDR2 (germline): SGHTA, FQGNSA. The V segment lost 1 base and the J segment 4 bases; nucleotides outside the gene matches: 3.

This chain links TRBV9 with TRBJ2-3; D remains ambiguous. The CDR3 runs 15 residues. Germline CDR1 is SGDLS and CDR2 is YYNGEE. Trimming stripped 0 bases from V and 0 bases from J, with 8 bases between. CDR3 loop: CASSVDQASTDTQYF. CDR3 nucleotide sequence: TGTGCCAGCAGCGTAGACCAGGCTAGCACAGATACGCAGTATTTT.

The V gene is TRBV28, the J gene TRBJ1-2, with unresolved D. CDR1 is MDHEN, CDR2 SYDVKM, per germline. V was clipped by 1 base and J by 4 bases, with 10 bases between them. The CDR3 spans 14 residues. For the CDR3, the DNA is TGTGCCAGCAGTTTATTACGGGTGGGCTATGGCTACACCTTC. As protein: CASSLLRVGYGYTF.

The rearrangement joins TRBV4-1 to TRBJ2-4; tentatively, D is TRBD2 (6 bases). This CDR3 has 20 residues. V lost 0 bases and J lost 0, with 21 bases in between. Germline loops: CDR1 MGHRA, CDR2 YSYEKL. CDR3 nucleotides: TGCGCCAGCAGCCAAGATCGGGGCGGGGACGCCTCCCTAGCCAAAAACATTCAGTACTTC. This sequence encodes CASSQDRGGDASLAKNIQYF.

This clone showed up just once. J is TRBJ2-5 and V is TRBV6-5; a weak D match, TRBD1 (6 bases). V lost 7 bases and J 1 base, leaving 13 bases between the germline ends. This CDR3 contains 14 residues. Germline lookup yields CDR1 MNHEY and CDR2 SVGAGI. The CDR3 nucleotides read TGTGCCAGCACAAAGCGACAGGCCCAAGAGACCCAGTACTTC. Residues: CASTKRQAQETQYF.

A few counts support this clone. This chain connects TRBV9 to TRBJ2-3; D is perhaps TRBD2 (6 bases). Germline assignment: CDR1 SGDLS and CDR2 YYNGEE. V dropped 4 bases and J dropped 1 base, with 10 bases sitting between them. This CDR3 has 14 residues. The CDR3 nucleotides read TGTGCCAGCAGCAGGAGGGGCCGCACAGATACGCAGTATTTT. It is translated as CASSRRGRTDTQYF.

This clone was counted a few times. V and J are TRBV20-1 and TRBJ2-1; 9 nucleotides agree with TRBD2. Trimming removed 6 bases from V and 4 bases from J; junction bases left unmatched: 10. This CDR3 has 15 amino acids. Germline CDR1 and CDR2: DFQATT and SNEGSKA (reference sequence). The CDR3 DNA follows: TGCAGTGCCAGTAGCGGGAGTACTTATTACAATGAGCAGTTCTTC. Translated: CSASSGSTYYNEQFF.

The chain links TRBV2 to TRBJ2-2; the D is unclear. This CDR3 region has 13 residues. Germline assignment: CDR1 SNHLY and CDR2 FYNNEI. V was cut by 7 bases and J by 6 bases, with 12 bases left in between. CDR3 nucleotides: TGTGCCAGCACTGCTGGCCCCTCCGGGGAGCTGTTTTTT. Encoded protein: CASTAGPSGELFF.

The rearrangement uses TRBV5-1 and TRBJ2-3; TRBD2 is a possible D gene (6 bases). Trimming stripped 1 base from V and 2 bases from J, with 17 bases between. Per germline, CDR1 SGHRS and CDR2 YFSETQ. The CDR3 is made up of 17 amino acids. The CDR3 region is CASSLWQAGPNTDTQYF. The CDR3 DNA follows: TGCGCCAGCAGCTTGTGGCAGGCGGGACCGAACACAGATACGCAGTATTTT.

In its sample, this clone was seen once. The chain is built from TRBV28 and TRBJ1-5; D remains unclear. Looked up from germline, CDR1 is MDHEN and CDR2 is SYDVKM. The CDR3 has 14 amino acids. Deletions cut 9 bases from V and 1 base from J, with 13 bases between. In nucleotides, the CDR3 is TGTGCCAGTGGAGGAACGGACAGCAATCAGCCCCAGCATTTT. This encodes CASGGTDSNQPQHF.

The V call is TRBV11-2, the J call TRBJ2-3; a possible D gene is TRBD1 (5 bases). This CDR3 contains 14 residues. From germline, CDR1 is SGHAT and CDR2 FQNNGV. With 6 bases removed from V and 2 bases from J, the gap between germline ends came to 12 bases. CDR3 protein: CASSFTGDTDTQYF. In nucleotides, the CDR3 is TGTGCCAGCAGTTTCACAGGAGACACAGATACGCAGTATTTT.

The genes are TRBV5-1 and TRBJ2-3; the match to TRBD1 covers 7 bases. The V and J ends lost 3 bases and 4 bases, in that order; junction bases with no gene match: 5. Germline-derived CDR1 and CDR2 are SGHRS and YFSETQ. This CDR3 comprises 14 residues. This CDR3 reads CASSSITGADTQYF. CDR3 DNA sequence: TGCGCCAGCAGCTCGATAACAGGGGCAGATACGCAGTATTTT.

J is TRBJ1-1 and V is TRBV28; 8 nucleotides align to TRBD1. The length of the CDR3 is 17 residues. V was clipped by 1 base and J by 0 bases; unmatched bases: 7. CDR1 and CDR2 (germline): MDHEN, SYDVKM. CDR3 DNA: TGTGCCAGCAGTTTATCCCCACACAGGGGGGTGAACACTGAAGCTTTCTTT. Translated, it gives CASSLSPHRGVNTEAFF.